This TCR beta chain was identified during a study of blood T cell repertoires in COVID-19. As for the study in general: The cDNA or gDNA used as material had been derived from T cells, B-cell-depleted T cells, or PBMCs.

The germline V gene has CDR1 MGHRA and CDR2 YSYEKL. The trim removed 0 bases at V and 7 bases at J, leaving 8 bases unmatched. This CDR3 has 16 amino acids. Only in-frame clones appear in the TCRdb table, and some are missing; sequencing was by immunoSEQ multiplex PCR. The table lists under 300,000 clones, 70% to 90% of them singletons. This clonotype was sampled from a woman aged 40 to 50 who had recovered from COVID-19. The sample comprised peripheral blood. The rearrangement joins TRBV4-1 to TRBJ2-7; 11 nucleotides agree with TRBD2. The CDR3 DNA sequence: TGCGCCAGCAGCCAAGAAGGTAGCGGGGGGGCGAGGGAGCAGTACTTC. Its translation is CASSQEGSGGAREQYF.